This T cell receptor (beta chain) came from a study of shared T cell receptors in the human thymus. Using immunoSEQ multiplex PCR, the repertoire was profiled, and TCRdb retains in-frame clones only, with some absent. The sample lists 55,000 to 75,000 clones; about 95% were seen once. CDR3 size: 14 residues. V lost 7 bases to trimming and J lost 0 bases, with 13 bases between them. CDR1 is SGHNT and CDR2 is YYREEE in the germline V gene (reference sequence). This TCR was recovered from a human donor. The source material was thymocytes. V and J are TRBV5-4 and TRBJ2-5; D remains ambiguous. The CDR3, as DNA: TGTGCCAGCCACCACTTAGAGTACCAAGAGACCCAGTACTTC. Amino acid sequence: CASHHLEYQETQYF. Looking up the rest from reference TRBV5-4 and TRBJ2-5 gives the full variable domain: ETGVTQSPTHLIKTRGQQVTLRCSSQSGHNTVSWYQQALGQGPQFIFQYYREEENGRGNFPPRFSGLQFPNYSSELNVNALELDDSALYLCASHHLEYQETQYFGPGTRLLVL.